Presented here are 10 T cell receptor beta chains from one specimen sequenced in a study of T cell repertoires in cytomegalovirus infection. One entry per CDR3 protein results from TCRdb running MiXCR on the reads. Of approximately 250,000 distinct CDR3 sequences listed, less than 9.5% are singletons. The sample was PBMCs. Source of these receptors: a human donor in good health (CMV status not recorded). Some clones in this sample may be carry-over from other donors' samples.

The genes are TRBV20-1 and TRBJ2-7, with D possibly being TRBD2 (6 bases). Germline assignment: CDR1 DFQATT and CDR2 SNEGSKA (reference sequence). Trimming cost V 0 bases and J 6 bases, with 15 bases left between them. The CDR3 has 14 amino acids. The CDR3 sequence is CSARDRRRVAEQYF. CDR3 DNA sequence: TGCAGTGCTAGAGATCGGCGGAGGGTTGCCGAGCAGTACTTC.

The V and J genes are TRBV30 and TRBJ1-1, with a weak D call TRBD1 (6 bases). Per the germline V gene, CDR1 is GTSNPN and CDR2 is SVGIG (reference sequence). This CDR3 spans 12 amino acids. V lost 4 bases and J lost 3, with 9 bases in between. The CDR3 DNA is TGTGCCTGGAAGAGGGGGGACACTGAAGCTTTCTTT. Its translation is CAWKRGDTEAFF.

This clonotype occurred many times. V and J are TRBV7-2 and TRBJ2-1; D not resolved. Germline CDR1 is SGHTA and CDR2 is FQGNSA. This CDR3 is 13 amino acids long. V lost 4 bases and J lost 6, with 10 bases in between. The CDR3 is CASSYPYLNEQFF. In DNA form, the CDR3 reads TGTGCCAGCAGCTACCCATACCTCAATGAGCAGTTCTTC.

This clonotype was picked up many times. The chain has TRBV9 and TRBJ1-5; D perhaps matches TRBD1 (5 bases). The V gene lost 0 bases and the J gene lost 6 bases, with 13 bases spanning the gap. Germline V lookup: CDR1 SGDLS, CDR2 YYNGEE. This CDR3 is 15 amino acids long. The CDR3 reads CASSVDGGFAQPQHF. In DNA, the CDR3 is TGTGCCAGCAGCGTAGACGGGGGGTTCGCTCAGCCCCAGCATTTT. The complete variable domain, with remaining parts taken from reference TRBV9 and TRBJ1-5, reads DSGVTQTPKHLITATGQRVTLRCSPRSGDLSVYWYQQSLDQGLQFLIQYYNGEERAKGNILERFSAQQFPDLHSELNLSSLELGDSALYFCASSVDGGFAQPQHFGDGTRLSIL.

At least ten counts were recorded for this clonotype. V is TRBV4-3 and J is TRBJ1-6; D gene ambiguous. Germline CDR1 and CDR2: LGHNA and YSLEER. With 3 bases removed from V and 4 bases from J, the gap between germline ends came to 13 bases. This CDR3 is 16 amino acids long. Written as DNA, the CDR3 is TGCGCCAGCAGCCAGGGAGGTGGTAGTTATAATTCACCCCTCCACTTT. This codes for CASSQGGGSYNSPLHF.

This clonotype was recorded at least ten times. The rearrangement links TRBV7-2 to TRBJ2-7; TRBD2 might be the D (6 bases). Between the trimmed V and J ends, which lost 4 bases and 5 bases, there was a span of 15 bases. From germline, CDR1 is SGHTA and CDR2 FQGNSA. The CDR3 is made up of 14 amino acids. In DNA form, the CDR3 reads TGTGCCAGCAGCTCGGGACTGCCCGGGCACGAGCAGTACTTC. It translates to CASSSGLPGHEQYF.

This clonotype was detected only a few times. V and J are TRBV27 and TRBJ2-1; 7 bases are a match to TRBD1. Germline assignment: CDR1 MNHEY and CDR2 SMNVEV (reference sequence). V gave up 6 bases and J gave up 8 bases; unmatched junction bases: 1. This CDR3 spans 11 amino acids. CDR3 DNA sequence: TGTGCCAGCAGGACAGGGTATGAGCAGTTCTTC. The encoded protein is CASRTGYEQFF.

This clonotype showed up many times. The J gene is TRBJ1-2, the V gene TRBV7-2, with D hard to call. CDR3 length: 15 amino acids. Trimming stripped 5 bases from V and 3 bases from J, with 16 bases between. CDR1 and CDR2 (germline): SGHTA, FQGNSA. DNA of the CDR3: TGTGCCAGCAGCCCAAAAGGTGGTGCCGACTATGGCTACACCTTC. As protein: CASSPKGGADYGYTF.

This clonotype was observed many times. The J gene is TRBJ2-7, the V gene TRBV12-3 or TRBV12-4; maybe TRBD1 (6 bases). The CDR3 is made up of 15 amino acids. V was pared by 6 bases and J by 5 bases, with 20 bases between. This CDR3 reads CASRTTRGSKNEQYF. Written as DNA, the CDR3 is TGTGCCAGCAGGACCACCAGGGGATCCAAGAACGAGCAGTACTTC.

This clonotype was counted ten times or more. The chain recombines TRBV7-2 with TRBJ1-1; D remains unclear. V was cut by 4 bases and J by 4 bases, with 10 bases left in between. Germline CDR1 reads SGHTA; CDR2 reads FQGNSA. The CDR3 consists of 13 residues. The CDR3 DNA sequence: TGTGCCAGCAGCTCGCAATGGAGCACTGAAGCTTTCTTT. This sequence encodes CASSSQWSTEAFF. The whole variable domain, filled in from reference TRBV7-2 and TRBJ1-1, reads GAGVSQSPSNKVTEKGKDVELRCDPISGHTALYWYRQSLGQGLEFLIYFQGNSAPDKSGLPSDRFSAERTGGSVSTLTIQRTQQEDSAVYLCASSSQWSTEAFFGQGTRLTVV.